One sample yielded the 18 T cell receptor beta chains listed below, sequenced in a study of cytomegalovirus exposure and HLA in healthy donors. With 60 Vbeta and 13 Jbeta primers, the PCR was carried out. TCRdb's table, derived via immunoSEQ multiplex PCR, lists solely in-frame clones and lacks some. The sample gives over 120,000 clones, approximately 80% of which show up once; 3.9% is in the top ten. The sequencing sample was made of PBMCs. The receptors originated from a male donor in good health and CMV-seronegative.

The gene calls are TRBV19 and TRBJ2-3, with 14 bases identical to TRBD2. J gave up 4 bases and V 7 bases, and 7 bases lay outside the gene matches. This CDR3 comprises 16 residues. Per germline, CDR1 LNHDA and CDR2 SQIVND (reference sequence). The CDR3 protein is CASTGLAGVGPDTQYF. The CDR3 DNA follows: TGTGCCAGTACGGGACTAGCGGGAGTAGGGCCAGATACGCAGTATTTT.

This clone was seen a single time. V usage is TRBV21-1 and J usage is TRBJ2-7; the table's D call of TRBD2 was not tested on the DNA. TRBV21-1 is a listed pseudogene. The CDR3 has 21 amino acids. CDR3 residues: CASSKRTGTAAREGSAYEQYF. In nucleotides, the CDR3 is TGTGCCAGCAGCAAACGGACAGGGACAGCCGCGCGGGAGGGTTCCGCCTACGAGCAGTACTTC.

This clone was seen only a few times. At one end, the junction sequence differs from germline, possibly due to a read error. At the DNA level, this CDR3 is encoded by other sequences in the same sample as well. V gene TRBV10-3 combines with J gene TRBJ1-1; D may be TRBD1 (5 bases). CDR3 size: 13 residues. Looked up from germline, CDR1 is ENHRY and CDR2 is SYGVKD. The CDR3 region is CASSETENTEAFF. As DNA, the CDR3 is TGCGCCAGCAGTGAGACAGAGAACACTGAAGCTTTCTTT.

The chain recombines TRBV11-2 with TRBJ2-7; D is perhaps TRBD1 (5 bases). The germline V and J ends were trimmed by 1 base and 3 bases, with 7 bases remaining between them. Germline CDR1 SGHAT, CDR2 FQNNGV. The CDR3 covers 13 residues. The CDR3 sequence: CASSLVRGYEQYF. DNA for the CDR3: TGTGCCAGCAGCTTAGTAAGGGGCTACGAGCAGTACTTC.

V usage is TRBV4-3 and J usage is TRBJ2-5; 11 bases align to TRBD1. The CDR3 totals 18 residues. The germline CDR1 and CDR2 sequences are LGHNA and YSLEER. V lost 2 bases and J lost 5; bases outside the gene matches: 13. The CDR3 DNA follows: TGCGCCAGCAGCCAAAGACGGACAGGGGGCGATCGCAGGGAGACCCAGTACTTC. This gives the protein CASSQRRTGGDRRETQYF.

The chain employs TRBV18 and TRBJ2-1, with TRBD2 identical over 10 bases. Trimming took 3 bases from V and 3 from J; bases not matched to a gene: 2. The V gene's germline CDR1 is KGHSH and CDR2 LQKENI. The CDR3 is made up of 15 amino acids. CDR3 bases: TGTGCCAGCTCACCTACTAGCGGGGACTACAATGAGCAGTTCTTC. It translates to CASSPTSGDYNEQFF.

The chain couples TRBV7-2 to TRBJ2-5; no clear D. Matching the DNA end better, TRBJ2-7 makes the J call doubtful. CDR3 length: 11 residues. CDR1 SGHTA and CDR2 FQGNSA come from the germline V gene. The CDR3 DNA reads as TGTGCCAGCAGCTTAATGAGCGAGCAGTACTTC. Amino acids: CASSLMSEQYF.

The V call is TRBV6-1, the J call TRBJ1-4, with D unclear. V was clipped by 7 bases and J by 8 bases, with 11 bases between them. Germline loops: CDR1 MNHNS, CDR2 SASEGT. The CDR3 consists of 12 residues. CDR3 amino acids: CASTGVTEKLFF. The CDR3 nucleotides read TGTGCCAGCACGGGAGTTACGGAAAAACTGTTTTTT.

This clone is a singleton in its sample. The genes are TRBV18 and TRBJ2-7; maybe TRBD1 (5 bases). The CDR3 loop spans 15 amino acids. Germline V lookup: CDR1 KGHSH, CDR2 LQKENI. The V end lost 0 bases, the J end lost 2 bases, and 11 bases lay between the germline ends. CDR3 nucleotides: TGTGCCAGCTCACCACCAGGGGTTGGCACCTACGAGCAGTACTTC. It codes for CASSPPGVGTYEQYF.

V usage is TRBV19 and J usage is TRBJ1-3; the match to TRBD1 covers 7 bases. This CDR3 has 16 residues. The V gene's germline CDR1 is LNHDA and CDR2 SQIVND (reference sequence). V lost 6 bases to trimming and J lost 1 base; unmatched junction nucleotides: 9. The DNA of the CDR3 is TGTGCCAGTAGGTTGGCAGGGGGAGGATCTGGAAACACCATATATTTT. This translates into CASRLAGGGSGNTIYF.

This rearrangement joins TRBV28 to TRBJ1-1, with 12 bases aligning to TRBD1. V was clipped by 6 bases and J by 8 bases; unmatched bases: 7. CDR3 length equals 14 residues. CDR1 MDHEN and CDR2 SYDVKM come from the germline V gene. This chain's CDR3 is CASSTGTGGEEAFF. For the CDR3, the DNA is TGTGCCAGCAGCACCGGGACAGGGGGCGAGGAAGCTTTCTTT.

CDR3 region: CASSGGSGRPIPEQYF. The CDR3, as DNA: TGTGCCAGCAGTGGAGGTAGCGGGAGGCCGATCCCCGAGCAGTACTTC. The chain carries TRBV2 and TRBJ2-5; 10 bases line up with TRBD2. The end of the DNA fits TRBJ2-7 better, so the J call may be wrong. Germline V gene lookup returns CDR1 SNHLY and CDR2 FYNNEI. This CDR3 spans 16 amino acids.

The CDR3 loop is CASSQEVGLVSNEQFF. The DNA for the CDR3 is TGTGCCAGCAGCCAAGAAGTTGGACTAGTCTCCAATGAGCAGTTCTTC. The rearrangement uses TRBV4-2 and TRBJ2-1, with 7 bases identical to TRBD2. Per the germline V gene, CDR1 is LGHNA and CDR2 is YNFKEQ. V lost 0 bases to trimming and J lost 6 bases; unmatched junction nucleotides: 8. The CDR3 covers 16 residues.

The chain recombines TRBV11-2 with TRBJ2-1; 12 bases match TRBD2. The CDR3 covers 16 residues. Germline assignment: CDR1 SGHAT and CDR2 FQNNGV. Losses at the gene ends were 5 bases for V and 7 bases for J; bases not matched to a gene: 9. The DNA for the CDR3 is TGTGCCAGCAGCCCTTCTAGCGGGAGGGCCGGAAATGAGCAGTTCTTC. It is translated as CASSPSSGRAGNEQFF.

This clone is a singleton in its sample. The chain has TRBV19 and TRBJ2-1; 10 bases fit TRBD2. With 3 bases clipped from V and 5 bases from J, the junction kept 1 base outside the gene matches. Germline loops: CDR1 LNHDA, CDR2 SQIVND (reference sequence). The CDR3 runs to 14 residues. In nucleotides, the CDR3 is TGTGCCAGTAGTATCGGACTAGCGGACAATGAGCAGTTCTTC. Translating it yields CASSIGLADNEQFF.

This clone was counted once. The chain couples TRBV2 to TRBJ1-5, with TRBD1 as a possible D gene (6 bases). The CDR3 totals 14 residues. The ends were cut back, 6 bases at V and 2 bases at J, with 11 bases in the middle. Germline V lookup: CDR1 SNHLY, CDR2 FYNNEI. CDR3 in amino acids: CASSPGAGNQPQHF. CDR3 sequence (DNA): TGTGCCAGCAGCCCAGGGGCAGGCAATCAGCCCCAGCATTTT.

The rearrangement links TRBV6-5 to TRBJ2-7; D ambiguous. Germline V gives CDR1 MNHEY, CDR2 SVGAGI. V was trimmed by 8 bases and J by 0 bases, leaving 5 bases between them. The CDR3 length is 11 residues. CDR3 sequence: CASATSYEQYF. The CDR3 bases are TGTGCCAGCGCTACCTCCTACGAGCAGTACTTC.

The V and J genes are TRBV5-1 and TRBJ2-3, with 8 bases matching TRBD2. CDR3 size: 16 residues. V dropped 2 bases and J dropped 1; count of bases not matched to a gene: 6. Germline V gives CDR1 SGHRS, CDR2 YFSETQ. CDR3 bases: TGCGCCAGCAGCTTCTCGGGAGGGCCGGGCACAGATACGCAGTATTTT. Its translation: CASSFSGGPGTDTQYF.